The present TCR beta chain was sequenced within a study of radiation and T cells in renal cell carcinoma. Study results and limitations: Baseline intratumoral clonotype presence is unknown without pretreatment biopsies. Top tumor clonotypes rose in blood 2 weeks post-radiation, then contracted.

TCRdb keeps only in-frame clones here, not all; method: immunoSEQ multiplex PCR. The profile shows some 150,000 clones, 65% to 90% of them singletons. The V gene lost 7 bases and the J gene lost 0 bases, with 16 bases spanning the gap. The length of the CDR3 is 17 residues. Germline V gene data show CDR1 as MDHEN and CDR2 as SYDVKM. As regards this clone: The antigen is unknown.

Specified time point: blood 4 weeks post-SBRT, at nephrectomy. Treatment denoted: 15 Gy SBRT to primary tumor, nephrectomy 4 weeks later. Serial blood draws occurred at baseline and 2 and 4 weeks post-SBRT. The patient's renal cell carcinoma had clear cell pathology. The sequencing used blood, collected from a patient whose treatment included radiotherapy and nephrectomy. This sequence originates from a woman aged 50 to 60 with renal cell carcinoma. The rearrangement links TRBV28 to TRBJ2-6; no clear D. CDR3 in amino acids: CASTNPQWNSGANVLTF. The CDR3 bases are TGTGCCAGCACCAACCCCCAGTGGAACTCTGGGGCCAACGTCCTGACTTTC. Combining the CDR3 with reference TRBV28 and TRBJ2-6 gives the whole variable domain DVKVTQSSRYLVKRTGEKVFLECVQDMDHENMFWYRQDPGLGLRLIYFSYDVKMKEKGDIPEGYSVSREKKERFSLILESASTNQTSMYLCASTNPQWNSGANVLTFGAGSRLTVL.